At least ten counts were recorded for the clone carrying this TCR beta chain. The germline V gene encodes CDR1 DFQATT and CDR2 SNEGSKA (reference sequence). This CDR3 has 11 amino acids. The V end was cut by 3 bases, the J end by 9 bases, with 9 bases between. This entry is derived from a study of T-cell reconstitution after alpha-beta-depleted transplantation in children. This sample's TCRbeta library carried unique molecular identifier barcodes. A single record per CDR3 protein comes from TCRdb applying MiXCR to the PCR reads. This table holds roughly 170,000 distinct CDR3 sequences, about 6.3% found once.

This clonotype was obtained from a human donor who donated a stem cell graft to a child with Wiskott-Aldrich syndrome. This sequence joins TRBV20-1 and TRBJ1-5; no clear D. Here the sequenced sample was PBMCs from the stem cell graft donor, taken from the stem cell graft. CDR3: CSASPQGPQHF. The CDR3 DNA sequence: TGCAGTGCTAGCCCGCAAGGGCCCCAGCATTTT.